This entry is about one T cell receptor (beta chain). In the authors' methods: Estimates of nucleated cell counts were drawn from the amplification of reference gene primers. Clones were sequenced by immunoSEQ multiplex PCR, and TCRdb holds only the in-frame ones, with some missing. V, J and clone size were drawn from that table, and D and trimming were deduced from the DNA. The table records over 200,000 clones, approximately 80% of them present only once. Individuals aged about 18 to 90 years were recruited from roughly 22 US areas. The data were obtained in a study of blood T cell repertoires in COVID-19. On the study more broadly: Samples came from the United States, Italy and Spain, spanning acute and convalescent COVID-19.

In germline, CDR1 is SGHVS, CDR2 FNYEAQ. CDR3 size: 15 residues. J was trimmed by 0 bases and V by 6 bases; bases with no gene match: 4. The sequence was collected from a man in his fifties or sixties who had recovered from COVID-19. The chain combines TRBV7-6 with TRBJ1-3; 8 nucleotides agree with TRBD1. The material sequenced was PBMCs or T cells enriched from blood (not recorded which). The CDR3 DNA is TGTGCCAGCAGGCCCGGGACAGGCTCTGGAAACACCATATATTTT. This translates into CASRPGTGSGNTIYF. Supplemented by reference TRBV7-6 and TRBJ1-3, the full variable domain reads GAGVSQSPRYKVTKRGQDVALRCDPISGHVSLYWYRQALGQGPEFLTYFNYEAQQDKSGLPNDRFSAERPEGSISTLTIQRTEQRDSAMYRCASRPGTGSGNTIYFGEGSWLTVV.